One and the same sample provided the 18 T cell receptor beta chains below, sequenced in a study of blood T cell repertoires in COVID-19. Sequencing used immunoSEQ multiplex PCR; TCRdb keeps in-frame clones, though not all of them. The table shows under 250,000 clones, with roughly nine tenths occurring only once. The specimen was peripheral blood. Receptor source: a man aged 55-75 years with acute or convalescent COVID-19.

The chain joins TRBV5-4 to TRBJ2-5, with TRBD2 matching over 8 bases. The CDR3 contains 15 residues. The germline V gene has CDR1 SGHNT and CDR2 YYREEE (reference sequence). Trimming cost V 4 bases and J 2 bases; bases outside gene matches: 7. The CDR3 nucleotides are TGTGCCAGCAGCACAGCGGGAGCTGGGCAAGAGACCCAGTACTTC. It codes for CASSTAGAGQETQYF.

This sequence joins TRBV5-1 and TRBJ2-7, with TRBD1 identical over 7 bases. The CDR3 length is 16 residues. The J segment lost 4 bases and the V segment lost 2 bases, leaving 12 bases of the junction unmatched. CDR1 is SGHRS, CDR2 YFSETQ, per germline. CDR3 sequence (DNA): TGCGCCAGCAGCTTTGGTTCGGCGAGGGGGCATTACGAGCAGTACTTC. As protein: CASSFGSARGHYEQYF.

This chain uses TRBV6-1 with TRBJ1-5; D is perhaps TRBD1 (5 bases). Trimming stripped 1 base from V and 7 bases from J, with 11 bases between. Germline V lookup: CDR1 MNHNS, CDR2 SASEGT. This CDR3 contains 14 residues. The CDR3 sequence is CASSEGGKGQPQHF. DNA of the CDR3: TGTGCCAGCAGTGAAGGGGGAAAGGGGCAGCCCCAGCATTTT.

This chain uses TRBV28 with TRBJ2-7; 9 positions match TRBD2. Looked up from germline, CDR1 is MDHEN and CDR2 is SYDVKM. The trim removed 5 bases at V and 9 bases at J, leaving 14 bases unmatched. CDR3 length equals 15 residues. CDR3 sequence reads: CASSPNSGRSMWQYF. For the CDR3, the DNA is TGTGCCAGCAGTCCAAATAGCGGGAGATCTATGTGGCAGTACTTC.

This rearrangement joins TRBV28 to TRBJ2-7; 7 positions agree with TRBD1. This CDR3 spans 14 amino acids. CDR1 is MDHEN, CDR2 SYDVKM, per germline. V was pared by 4 bases and J by 0 bases, with 3 bases of the junction left unmatched. CDR3 sequence (DNA): TGTGCCAGCAGTTGGGGACAGCTCTCCTACGAGCAGTACTTC. Translated: CASSWGQLSYEQYF.

The chain links TRBV6-4 to TRBJ2-7; D might be TRBD1 (5 bases). The CDR3 has 16 residues. The ends were cut back, 3 bases at V and 0 bases at J, with 15 bases in the middle. Germline-derived CDR1 and CDR2 are MRHNA and SNTAGT. The CDR3 bases are TGTGCCAGCAGTGAGTCCTCGACAGATAGCTCCTACGAGCAGTACTTC. Protein product: CASSESSTDSSYEQYF.

There are a few counts of this clone. V and J are TRBV11-1 and TRBJ2-5, with 12 bases aligning to TRBD1. This CDR3 is 16 amino acids long. From germline, CDR1 is SGHAT and CDR2 FQDESV (reference sequence). Trimming removed 4 bases from V and 5 bases from J; junction bases left unmatched: 8. The CDR3, as DNA: TGTGCCAGCAGCTCTCTGTGGGACAGGGGGCGGGAGACCCAGTACTTC. It codes for CASSSLWDRGRETQYF.

J is TRBJ2-7 and V is TRBV19; possible D gene TRBD1, 5 bases. Trimming removed 3 bases at V and 5 bases at J, with 14 bases between. CDR1 LNHDA and CDR2 SQIVND come from the germline V gene (reference sequence). This CDR3 is 14 amino acids long. The CDR3 is CASSMPYRPDEQYF. The CDR3 coding sequence is TGTGCCAGTAGTATGCCGTACAGGCCCGACGAGCAGTACTTC.

This chain links TRBV28 with TRBJ1-2; TRBD1 matches 7 bases. This CDR3 contains 15 residues. Trimming cost V 6 bases and J 2 bases; bases outside gene matches: 9. CDR1 MDHEN and CDR2 SYDVKM come from the germline V gene. The CDR3 loop is CASRTTGEANYGYTF. DNA for the CDR3: TGTGCCAGCAGGACCACAGGGGAGGCCAACTATGGCTACACCTTC.

In this sample, this clone turned up once. This rearrangement joins TRBV9 to TRBJ1-3; D perhaps matches TRBD1 (5 bases). Germline loops: CDR1 SGDLS, CDR2 YYNGEE. The CDR3 totals 16 residues. Trimming took 4 bases from V and 3 from J, leaving 17 bases between them. The DNA of the CDR3 is TGTGCCAGCAGCCCCCGGGAGCGAGGGGATGGAAACACCATATATTTT. Translating gives CASSPRERGDGNTIYF.

The chain carries TRBV28 and TRBJ1-6; D is uncertain. CDR3 size: 17 residues. Trimming removed 2 bases at V and 4 bases at J, with 15 bases between. Germline V gene lookup returns CDR1 MDHEN and CDR2 SYDVKM. This chain's CDR3 is CASSLLRSLLYNSPLHF. CDR3 bases: TGTGCCAGCAGTTTACTAAGATCGCTTTTGTATAATTCACCCCTCCACTTT.

The V and J genes are TRBV27 and TRBJ2-3, with TRBD1 matching over 8 bases. CDR3 length: 18 amino acids. Trimming at V came to 1 base and at J to 0 bases, leaving 9 bases not matched to a gene. Germline CDR1 and CDR2: MNHEY and SMNVEV (reference sequence). CDR3 bases: TGTGCCAGCAGTTTATATCCCCCGGACAGGGCCAGCACAGATACGCAGTATTTT. The encoded protein is CASSLYPPDRASTDTQYF.

The J gene is TRBJ2-7, the V gene TRBV25-1, with 11 nucleotides matching TRBD1. Losses at the gene ends were 8 bases for V and 5 bases for J; bases not matched to a gene: 5. The CDR3 runs 13 residues. CDR1 and CDR2 (germline): MGHDK, SYGVNS. CDR3 in amino acids: CASRGQGAHEQYF. Written as DNA, the CDR3 is TGTGCCAGCCGCGGACAGGGGGCCCACGAGCAGTACTTC.

This clone was counted only a few times. The chain employs TRBV19 and TRBJ1-5; tentatively, D is TRBD1 (6 bases). The CDR3 covers 14 residues. V shed 6 bases and J shed 4 bases, with 13 bases lying between them. The germline V gene encodes CDR1 LNHDA and CDR2 SQIVND (reference sequence). The CDR3 coding sequence is TGTGCCAGTAGGGACAGCTTGGGGAATCAGCCCCAGCATTTT. Translated, it gives CASRDSLGNQPQHF.

This sequence joins TRBV29-1 and TRBJ2-7, with 12 bases that match TRBD1. V shed 5 bases, J shed 4 bases, and the junction held 9 bases outside the gene matches. The germline V gene has CDR1 SQVTM and CDR2 ANQGSEA. CDR3 length: 15 residues. CDR3 sequence: CSVSRGTGGSYEQYF. The CDR3 DNA is TGCAGCGTTAGTAGGGGGACAGGGGGCTCTTACGAGCAGTACTTC.

This chain links TRBV7-9 with TRBJ2-6; unclear D gene. CDR1 and CDR2 from the germline V gene are SEHNR and FQNEAQ (reference sequence). This CDR3 comprises 14 residues. Trimming removed 3 bases at V and 3 bases at J, with 6 bases between. CDR3 amino acids: CASSFPGGANVLTF. In DNA form, the CDR3 reads TGTGCCAGCAGCTTCCCAGGTGGGGCCAACGTCCTGACTTTC.

V is TRBV27 and J is TRBJ2-3; D is perhaps TRBD2 (6 bases). The V gene lost 3 bases and the J gene lost 2 bases, with 18 bases spanning the gap. The CDR3 length is 17 residues. CDR1 is MNHEY, CDR2 SMNVEV, per germline (reference sequence). CDR3 region: CASSFRMASADTDTQYF. The CDR3 DNA sequence: TGTGCCAGCAGTTTTCGTATGGCTAGCGCAGACACAGATACGCAGTATTTT.

The rearrangement uses TRBV19 and TRBJ1-1; 9 nucleotides agree with TRBD1. The CDR3 totals 13 residues. Germline CDR1 is LNHDA and CDR2 is SQIVND (reference sequence). The trim removed 5 bases at V and 5 bases at J, leaving 3 bases unmatched. The CDR3 coding sequence is TGTGCCAGTAGTGGACAGGGGAGGACTGAAGCTTTCTTT. It is translated as CASSGQGRTEAFF.